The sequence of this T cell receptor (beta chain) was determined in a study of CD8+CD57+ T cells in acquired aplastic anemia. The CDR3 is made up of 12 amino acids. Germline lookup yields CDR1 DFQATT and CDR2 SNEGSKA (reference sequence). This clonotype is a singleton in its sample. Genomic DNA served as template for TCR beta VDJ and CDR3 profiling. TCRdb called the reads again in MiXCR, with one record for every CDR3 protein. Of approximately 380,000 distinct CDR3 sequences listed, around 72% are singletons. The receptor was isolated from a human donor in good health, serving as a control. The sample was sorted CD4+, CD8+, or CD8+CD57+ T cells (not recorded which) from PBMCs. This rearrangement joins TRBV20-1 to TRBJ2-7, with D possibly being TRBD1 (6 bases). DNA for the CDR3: TGCAGCGTTGAAAAAGGGGGAACCGGGCAGTACTTC. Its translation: CSVEKGGTGQYF.